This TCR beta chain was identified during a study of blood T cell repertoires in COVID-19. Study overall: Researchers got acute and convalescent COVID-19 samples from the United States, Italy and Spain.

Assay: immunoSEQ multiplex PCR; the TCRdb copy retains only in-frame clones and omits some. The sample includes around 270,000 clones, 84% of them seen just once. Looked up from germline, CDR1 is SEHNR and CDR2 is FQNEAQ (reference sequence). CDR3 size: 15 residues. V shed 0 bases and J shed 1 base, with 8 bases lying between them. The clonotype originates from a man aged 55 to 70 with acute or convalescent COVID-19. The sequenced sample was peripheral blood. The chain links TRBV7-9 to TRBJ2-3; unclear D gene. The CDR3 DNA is TGTGCCAGCAGCTTAGCGCTCCTAGGCACAGATACGCAGTATTTT. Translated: CASSLALLGTDTQYF.